A selection of T cell receptor beta chains follows, all from one sample in a study of Graves' ophthalmopathy and Graves' hyperthyroidism. TCRdb called the multiplex PCR reads again in MiXCR, with one record for every CDR3 protein. In the table there are around 470,000 distinct CDR3 sequences, under 15% of which are singletons. Sequencing was carried out using blood. These receptors were obtained from a woman aged 25 to 39 with Graves' ophthalmopathy. The CDR3 runs from the conserved cysteine through the conserved F or W. D genes are given only for firm matches. Not every row has a clone size; where given, it reads once, few, many or a size class.

j_call cdr3_length d_call v_call clone_size cdr3_aa cdr3_nt
TRBJ2-7 13 TRBD1 TRBV6-5 many CASSYRDRAEQYF TGTGCCAGCAGCTACCGGGACAGGGCCGAGCAGTACTTC
TRBJ1-5 15 TRBD1 TRBV6-1 many CASRQPGQGNQPQHF TGTGCCAGCAGACAACCGGGACAGGGGAATCAGCCCCAGCATTTT
TRBJ2-2 15 - TRBV24-1 many CATSVRQANTGELFF TGTGCCACCAGTGTTCGACAGGCGAACACCGGGGAGCTGTTTTTT
TRBJ2-5 14 - TRBV6-1 - CASSEGTFRETQYF TGTGCCAGCAGTGAGGGGACCTTTCGGGAGACCCAGTACTTC
TRBJ2-7 14 - TRBV19 - CASSVGDSTHEQYF TGTGCCAGTAGTGTTGGAGACTCAACTCACGAGCAGTACTTC
TRBJ1-5 12 - TRBV6-1 many CASRSRSGPQHF TGTGCCAGCAGGTCCAGGTCAGGGCCCCAGCATTTT
TRBJ1-5 13 - TRBV6-5 many CASSYEGTRPQHF TGTGCCAGCAGTTACGAGGGGACTCGGCCCCAGCATTTT
TRBJ1-1 15 - TRBV7-3 many CASSTSGYGGTEAFF TGTGCCAGCAGCACCTCAGGGTACGGGGGCACTGAAGCTTTCTTT
TRBJ2-7 14 TRBD2 TRBV2 many CASRRGGSLYEQYF TGTGCCAGCAGGCGGGGGGGATCGTTGTACGAGCAGTACTTC
TRBJ1-1 14 - TRBV6-5 many CASSYPDANTEAFF TGTGCCAGCAGTTACCCGGACGCTAACACTGAAGCTTTCTTT
TRBJ1-6 15 TRBD1 TRBV27 many CASSSTGGYNSPLHF TGTGCCAGCAGTTCGACAGGGGGCTATAATTCACCCCTCCACTTT
TRBJ2-2 15 - TRBV5-1 - CASSLDRANTGEPFF TGCGCCAGCAGCCTAGACCGCGCGAACACCGGGGAGCCGTTTTTT
TRBJ2-7 15 TRBD1 TRBV28 many CASRQQGAESYEQYF TGTGCCAGCAGACAACAGGGGGCAGAGAGCTACGAGCAGTACTTC
TRBJ2-7 14 - TRBV28 many CASSLEVPTYEQYF TGTGCCAGCAGTTTAGAGGTACCGACCTACGAGCAGTACTTC
TRBJ1-6 15 - TRBV5-5 many CASSLLQAQNSPLHF TGTGCCAGCAGCTTGTTACAGGCGCAGAATTCACCCCTCCACTTT
TRBJ2-2 18 TRBD2 TRBV7-6 many CASSLALTSGRDTGELFF TGTGCCAGCAGCTTAGCGCTGACTAGCGGGAGAGACACCGGGGAGCTGTTTTTT
TRBJ1-1 16 - TRBV18 - CASSPLHGPRGTEAFF TGTGCCAGCTCACCTCTTCATGGACCGAGGGGGACTGAAGCTTTCTTT
TRBJ2-7 15 - TRBV28 many CASSSDSDRSYEQYF TGTGCCAGCAGTTCAGACTCGGACAGAAGCTACGAGCAGTACTTC
TRBJ1-6 13 - TRBV2 many CASSLPLDSPLHF TGTGCCAGCAGTCTCCCGTTGGATTCACCCCTCCACTTT
TRBJ1-2 13 TRBD1 TRBV30 many CAWIQGAREGYTF TGTGCCTGGATACAGGGGGCGCGGGAAGGCTACACCTTC
TRBJ2-5 15 TRBD1 TRBV18 few CASSPPARGPETQYF TGTGCCAGCTCACCACCGGCTAGGGGGCCAGAGACCCAGTACTTC
TRBJ2-2 16 - TRBV5-1 many CASSLGTGIVGGELFF TGCGCCAGCAGCCTTGGAACGGGAATCGTAGGCGGGGAGCTGTTTTTT
TRBJ1-2 14 - TRBV28 many CASSLSLGFGGYTF TGTGCCAGCAGTTTATCACTGGGTTTCGGGGGCTACACCTTC
TRBJ1-2 14 - TRBV10-2 many CASSDRTSPYGYTF TGCGCCAGCAGTGACCGGACGAGCCCATATGGCTACACCTTC
TRBJ2-2 20 TRBD2 TRBV7-1 few CASSSLLRSSGEFNTGELFF TGTGCCAGCAGCTCCCTGCTTCGATCTAGCGGGGAATTCAACACCGGGGAGCTGTTTTTT
TRBJ2-7 12 TRBD1 TRBV19 few CASSIGRDRQYF TGTGCCAGTAGTATTGGTCGGGACAGGCAGTACTTC
TRBJ1-6 15 TRBD1 TRBV18 many CASSRGDRGTSPLHF TGTGCCAGCTCACGAGGGGACAGGGGTACTTCACCCCTCCACTTT
TRBJ2-5 16 TRBD1 TRBV5-1 many CASSFVGTDRSGTQYF TGCGCCAGCAGCTTCGTCGGGACAGATCGATCCGGGACCCAGTACTTC
TRBJ1-1 16 TRBD1 TRBV11-3 - CASSLVGQGDNTEAFF TGTGCCAGCAGCTTGGTGGGACAGGGCGATAACACTGAAGCTTTCTTT
TRBJ1-1 15 - TRBV12-3/TRBV12-4 many CASSFEFGGVTEAFF TGTGCCAGCAGTTTCGAGTTTGGGGGTGTCACTGAAGCTTTCTTT
TRBJ1-2 13 - TRBV15 - CATSRDSLDGYTF TGTGCCACCAGCAGAGATTCCCTAGATGGCTACACCTTC
TRBJ2-7 15 TRBD2 TRBV27 many CASSPPGRAGGEQYF TGTGCCAGCAGCCCCCCCGGGAGGGCCGGGGGGGAGCAGTACTTC
TRBJ1-1 13 - TRBV7-3 many CASSRVLNTEAFF TGTGCCAGCAGTAGAGTCCTTAACACTGAAGCTTTCTTT
TRBJ1-5 12 - TRBV13 many CASSRGQSAQHF TGTGCCAGCAGTCGGGGTCAATCAGCCCAGCATTTT
TRBJ1-1 17 - TRBV6-5 - CASSYSSNLGGNTEAFF TGTGCCAGCAGTTACTCGAGTAACTTAGGGGGAAATACTGAAGCTTTCTTT